The 3 T cell receptor beta chains below come from one sample, sequenced in a study of T cells after posttransplantation cyclophosphamide. Busulfan-fludarabine conditioning, marrow transplant, and cyclophosphamide on days +3 and +4 were administered. Profiling relied on immunoSEQ multiplex PCR, and the TCRdb table lists in-frame clones only, not all of them. Of about 5,900 clones listed, 70% to 85% are singletons. The specimen was CD4+ T cells sorted from blood, collected around 350 days after allogeneic stem cell transplant with posttransplant cyclophosphamide. Every receptor here comes from a male patient in his fifties who received an allogeneic stem cell transplant from a related donor and was CMV-positive. Some T cells may originate from the graft donor.

The chain has TRBV19 and TRBJ1-2, with a tentative D call TRBD1 (6 bases). The germline V gene has CDR1 LNHDA and CDR2 SQIVND (reference sequence). The CDR3 totals 14 residues. V was shortened by 9 bases and J by 4 bases, with 18 bases between the two germline ends. CDR3 sequence: CASALQGRSYGYTF. CDR3 coding DNA: TGTGCCAGCGCCCTGCAGGGGCGTTCCTATGGCTACACCTTC.

The CDR3 spells CASRGTGGNYGYTF. The CDR3 nucleotides read TGTGCCAGCAGGGGGACAGGAGGAAACTATGGCTACACCTTC. The chain uses TRBV6-5 and TRBJ1-2, with TRBD1 matching 8 bases. V trimming: 6 bases; J trimming: 2 bases; junction bases outside the gene matches: 5. Germline CDR1 and CDR2: MNHEY and SVGAGI. The CDR3 is 14 residues long.

This clone occurred a few times. This sequence joins TRBV29-1 and TRBJ2-3; TRBD2 matches at 10 bases. The CDR3 spans 16 residues. Germline V gives CDR1 SQVTM, CDR2 ANQGSEA. The junction had 14 bases not matched to a gene; V was cut back by 6 bases and J by 5 bases. The CDR3 DNA reads TGCAGCGTGGGGACCCGGCTAGCGGGAGTACGAGATACGCAGTATTTT. Protein product: CSVGTRLAGVRDTQYF.